The 9 T cell receptor beta chains in this list originate from one sample, sequenced in a study of stem cell transplantation in POMP-related autoinflammatory disease. The repertoire was sequenced with immunoSEQ multiplex PCR; TCRdb's copy has only in-frame clones and lacks some. The sample has more than 25,000 clones, just over 85% seen once. Sequences were derived from CD4+ T cells from PBMCs, sampled before stem cell transplantation. Receptors were obtained from a human donor with POMP-related autoinflammation and immune dysregulation (PRAID).

J is TRBJ2-3 and V is TRBV2; D is perhaps TRBD2 (5 bases). V was shortened by 6 bases and J by 6 bases, with 16 bases between the two germline ends. Germline CDR1 is SNHLY and CDR2 is FYNNEI. CDR3 length: 14 amino acids. This CDR3 reads CASRVNPGWDTQYF. CDR3 in DNA: TGTGCCAGCAGAGTTAATCCGGGGTGGGATACGCAGTATTTT.

The V and J genes are TRBV5-5 and TRBJ1-2; TRBD1 aligns across 7 bases. J was trimmed by 0 bases and V by 2 bases; bases with no gene match: 13. This CDR3 comprises 18 residues. The germline gives CDR1 SGHKS, CDR2 YYEKEE (reference sequence). CDR3 protein: CASSLTETGTHTNYGYTF. CDR3 DNA sequence: TGTGCCAGCAGCTTAACAGAGACAGGGACCCACACTAACTATGGCTACACCTTC.

The chain couples TRBV6-5 to TRBJ1-6; D might be TRBD1 (5 bases). The CDR3 is made up of 14 amino acids. Germline CDR1 and CDR2: MNHEY and SVGAGI. V lost 4 bases and J 5 bases, leaving 9 bases between the germline ends. The CDR3 coding sequence is TGTGCCAGCAGTTGGGCAGGGAATAATTCACCCCTCCACTTT. As protein: CASSWAGNNSPLHF.

The chain carries TRBV11-1 and TRBJ1-1; TRBD1 is a possible D gene (6 bases). The CDR3 contains 14 residues. The V end was cut by 1 base, the J end by 4 bases, with 10 bases between. Germline V gene sequence: CDR1 SGHAT, CDR2 FQDESV (reference sequence). The CDR3 protein is CASSLDTGITEAFF. The CDR3 nucleotides are TGTGCCAGCAGCTTAGATACAGGGATCACTGAAGCTTTCTTT.

CDR3 nucleotides: TGCGCCAGCAGCTTGCCAACTAGCGGGATCTACAATGAGCAGTTCTTC. Protein product: CASSLPTSGIYNEQFF. The chain has TRBV5-1 and TRBJ2-1; 10 bases fit TRBD2. The germline V gene encodes CDR1 SGHRS and CDR2 YFSETQ. CDR3 size: 16 residues. Trimming cost V 1 base and J 3 bases; bases outside gene matches: 4. The entire variable domain, with the rest obtained from reference TRBV5-1 and TRBJ2-1, is as follows: KAGVTQTPRYLIKTRGQQVTLSCSPISGHRSVSWYQQTPGQGLQFLFEYFSETQRNKGNFPGRFSGRQFSNSRSEMNVSTLELGDSALYLCASSLPTSGIYNEQFFGPGTRLTVL.

The chain has TRBV29-1 and TRBJ2-7, with 12 positions matching TRBD2. The V segment lost 6 bases and the J segment 4 bases; nucleotides outside the gene matches: 7. Germline V CDR1 and CDR2: SQVTM, ANQGSEA. The CDR3 is made up of 14 amino acids. CDR3 in DNA: TGCAGCGTGCTAAGGACTAGCGGGACATACGAGCAGTACTTC. Residues: CSVLRTSGTYEQYF.

This chain connects TRBV5-1 to TRBJ1-1, with D maybe TRBD1 (6 bases). V dropped 0 bases and J dropped 3 bases, with 9 bases sitting between them. Germline lookup yields CDR1 SGHRS and CDR2 YFSETQ. The CDR3 contains 14 residues. The CDR3 loop reads CASSLGTAYTEAFF. The CDR3 coding sequence is TGCGCCAGCAGCTTGGGGACAGCTTACACTGAAGCTTTCTTT.

The V and J genes are TRBV19 and TRBJ1-5; 7 nucleotides match TRBD1. Germline V gene data show CDR1 as LNHDA and CDR2 as SQIVND (reference sequence). J lost 7 bases, V lost 11 bases, and 8 bases had no gene match. This CDR3 has 12 residues. CDR3 nucleotides: TGTGCCGCGCGGACAGGTCTGCAGCCCCAGCATTTT. It is translated as CAARTGLQPQHF.

V is TRBV7-9 and J is TRBJ2-3; 12 bases align to TRBD1. The V segment lost 8 bases and the J segment 6 bases; nucleotides outside the gene matches: 12. The CDR3 is made up of 16 amino acids. Germline V gene lookup returns CDR1 SEHNR and CDR2 FQNEAQ (reference sequence). The CDR3 sequence: CASAPGQGARGDTQYF. CDR3 sequence (DNA): TGTGCCAGCGCACCGGGACAGGGGGCTAGGGGGGATACGCAGTATTTT.